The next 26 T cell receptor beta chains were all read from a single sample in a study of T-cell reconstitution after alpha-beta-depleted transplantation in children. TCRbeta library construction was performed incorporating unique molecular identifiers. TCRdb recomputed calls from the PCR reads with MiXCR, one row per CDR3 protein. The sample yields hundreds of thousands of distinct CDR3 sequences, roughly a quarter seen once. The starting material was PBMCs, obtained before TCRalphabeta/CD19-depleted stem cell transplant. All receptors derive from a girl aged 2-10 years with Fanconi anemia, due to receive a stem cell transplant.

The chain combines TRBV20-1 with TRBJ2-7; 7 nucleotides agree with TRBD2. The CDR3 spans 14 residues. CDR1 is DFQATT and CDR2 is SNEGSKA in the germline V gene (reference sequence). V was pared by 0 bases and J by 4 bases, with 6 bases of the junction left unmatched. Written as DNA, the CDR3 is TGCAGTGCTAGAGATCCCAGCGGGGCTTACGAGCAGTACTTC. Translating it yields CSARDPSGAYEQYF.

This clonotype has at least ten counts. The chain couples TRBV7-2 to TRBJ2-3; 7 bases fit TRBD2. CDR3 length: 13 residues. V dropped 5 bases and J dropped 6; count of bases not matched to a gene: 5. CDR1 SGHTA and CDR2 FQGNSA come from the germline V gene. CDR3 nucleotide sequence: TGTGCCAGCAGCACGGGGGGTGAGGATACGCAGTATTTT. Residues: CASSTGGEDTQYF.

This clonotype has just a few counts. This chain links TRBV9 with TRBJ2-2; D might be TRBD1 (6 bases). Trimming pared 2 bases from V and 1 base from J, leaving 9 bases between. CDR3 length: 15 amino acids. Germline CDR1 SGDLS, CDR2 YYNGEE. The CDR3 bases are TGTGCCAGCAGCGTCTTGACAGGGAACACCGGGGAGCTGTTTTTT. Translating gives CASSVLTGNTGELFF.

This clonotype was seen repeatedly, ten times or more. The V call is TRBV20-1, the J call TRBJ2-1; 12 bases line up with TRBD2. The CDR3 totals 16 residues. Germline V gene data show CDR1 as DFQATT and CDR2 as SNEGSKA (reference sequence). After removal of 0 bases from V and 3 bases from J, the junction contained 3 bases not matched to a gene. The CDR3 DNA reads TGCAGTGCTAGAGATCCACTAGCGGGGGGCTACAATGAGCAGTTCTTC. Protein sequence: CSARDPLAGGYNEQFF.

CDR3 nucleotides: TGTGCCAGCAGCTCGATAAAATCTAGGACTTCCCGTTCCTACGAGCAGTACTTC. Encoded protein: CASSSIKSRTSRSYEQYF. The genes are TRBV7-8 and TRBJ2-7; D possibly corresponds to TRBD2 (5 bases). The germline V gene has CDR1 SGHVS and CDR2 FQNEAQ. The CDR3 is 18 residues long. V was pared by 4 bases and J by 1 base, with 23 bases between.

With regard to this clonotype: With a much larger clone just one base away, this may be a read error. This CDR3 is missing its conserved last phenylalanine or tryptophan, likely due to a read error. DNA for the CDR3: TGTGCCAGCAGCCAAGGACAGATAGTTTACAATGAGCAGTTCTCC. Its translation: CASSQGQIVYNEQFS. The chain couples TRBV5-5 to TRBJ2-1; D perhaps matches TRBD1 (6 bases). Germline V gene lookup returns CDR1 SGHKS and CDR2 YYEKEE (reference sequence). The V end lost 4 bases, the J end lost 4 bases, and 15 bases lay between the germline ends. This CDR3 has 15 amino acids.

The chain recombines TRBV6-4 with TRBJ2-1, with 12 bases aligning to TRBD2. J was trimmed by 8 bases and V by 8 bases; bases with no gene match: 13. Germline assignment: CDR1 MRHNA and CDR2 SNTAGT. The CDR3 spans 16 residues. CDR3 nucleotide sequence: TGTGCCAGCGCCGAGCTAGCGGGGGGGCCTATGGATGAGCAGTTCTTC. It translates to CASAELAGGPMDEQFF.

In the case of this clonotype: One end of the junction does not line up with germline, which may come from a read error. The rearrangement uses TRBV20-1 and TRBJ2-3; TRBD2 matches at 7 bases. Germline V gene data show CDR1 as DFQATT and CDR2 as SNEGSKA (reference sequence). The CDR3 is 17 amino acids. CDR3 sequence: CCALTAHGEGPVDTQYF. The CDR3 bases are TGCTGTGCTCTCACGGCCCACGGGGAGGGTCCCGTAGATACGCAGTATTTT.

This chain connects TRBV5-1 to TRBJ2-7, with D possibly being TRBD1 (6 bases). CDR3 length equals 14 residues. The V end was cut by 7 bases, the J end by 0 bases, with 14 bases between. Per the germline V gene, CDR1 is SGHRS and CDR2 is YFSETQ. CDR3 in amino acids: CASGSGESSYEQYF. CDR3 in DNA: TGCGCCAGCGGCTCAGGGGAGAGCTCCTACGAGCAGTACTTC. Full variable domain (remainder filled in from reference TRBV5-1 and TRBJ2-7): KAGVTQTPRYLIKTRGQQVTLSCSPISGHRSVSWYQQTPGQGLQFLFEYFSETQRNKGNFPGRFSGRQFSNSRSEMNVSTLELGDSALYLCASGSGESSYEQYFGPGTRLTVT.

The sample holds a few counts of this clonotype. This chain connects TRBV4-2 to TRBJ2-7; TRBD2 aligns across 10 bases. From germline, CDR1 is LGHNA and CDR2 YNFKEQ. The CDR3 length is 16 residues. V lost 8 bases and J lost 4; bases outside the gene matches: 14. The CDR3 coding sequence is TGTGCCAGCGGCCCGAGGCTAGCGGGAGCGTCATACGAGCAGTACTTC. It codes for CASGPRLAGASYEQYF.

CDR3 DNA: TGTGCCAGCAGTCCTCAGGGAAGATCAGATACGCAGTATTTT. This gives the protein CASSPQGRSDTQYF. This sequence joins TRBV6-1 and TRBJ2-3; tentative D call: TRBD1 (5 bases). Germline V CDR1 and CDR2: MNHNS, SASEGT. The CDR3 length is 14 residues. V lost 5 bases and J 4 bases, leaving 13 bases between the germline ends.

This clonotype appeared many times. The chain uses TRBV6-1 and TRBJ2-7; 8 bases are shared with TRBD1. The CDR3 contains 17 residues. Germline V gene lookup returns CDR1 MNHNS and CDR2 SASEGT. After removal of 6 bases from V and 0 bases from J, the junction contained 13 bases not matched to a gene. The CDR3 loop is CASRLDREPPLSYEQYF. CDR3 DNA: TGTGCCAGCAGGTTGGACAGGGAGCCCCCCCTCTCCTACGAGCAGTACTTC.

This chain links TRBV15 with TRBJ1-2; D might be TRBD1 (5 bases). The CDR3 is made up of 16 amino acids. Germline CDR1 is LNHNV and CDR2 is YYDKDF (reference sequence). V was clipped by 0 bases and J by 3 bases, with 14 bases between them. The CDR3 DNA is TGTGCCACCAGCAGAGATTCGCCGGGACTGTACTATGGCTACACCTTC. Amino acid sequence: CATSRDSPGLYYGYTF.

The CDR3 DNA sequence: TGCGCCAGCAGCCAAGATCTTCAGCGGAGGGCATACAATGAGCAGTTCTTC. It translates to CASSQDLQRRAYNEQFF. The chain employs TRBV4-1 and TRBJ2-1; maybe TRBD2 (6 bases). V lost 0 bases to trimming and J lost 4 bases, with 16 bases between them. CDR1 and CDR2 from the germline V gene are MGHRA and YSYEKL. This CDR3 contains 17 residues.

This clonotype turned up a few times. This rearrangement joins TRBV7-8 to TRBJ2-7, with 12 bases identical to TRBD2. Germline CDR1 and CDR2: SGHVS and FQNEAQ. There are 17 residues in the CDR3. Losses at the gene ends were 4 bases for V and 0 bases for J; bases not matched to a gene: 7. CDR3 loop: CASSSTSGGPISYEQYF. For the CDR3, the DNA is TGTGCCAGCAGCTCCACTAGCGGGGGGCCTATCTCCTACGAGCAGTACTTC.

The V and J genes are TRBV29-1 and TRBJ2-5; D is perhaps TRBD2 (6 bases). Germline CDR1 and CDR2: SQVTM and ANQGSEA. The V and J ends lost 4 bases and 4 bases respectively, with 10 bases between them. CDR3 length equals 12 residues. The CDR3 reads CSVGRGGETQYF. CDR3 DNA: TGCAGCGTTGGGCGGGGAGGAGAGACCCAGTACTTC. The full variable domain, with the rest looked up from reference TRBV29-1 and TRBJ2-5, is SAVISQKPSRDICQRGTSLTIQCQVDSQVTMMFWYRQQPGQSLTLIATANQGSEATYESGFVIDKFPISRPNLTFSTLTVSNMSPEDSSIYLCSVGRGGETQYFGPGTRLLVL.

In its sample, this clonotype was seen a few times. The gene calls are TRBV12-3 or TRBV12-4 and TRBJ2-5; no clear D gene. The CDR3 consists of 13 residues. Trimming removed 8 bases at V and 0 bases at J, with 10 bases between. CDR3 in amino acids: CASGFANQETQYF. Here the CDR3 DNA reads TGTGCCAGCGGGTTCGCAAACCAAGAGACCCAGTACTTC.

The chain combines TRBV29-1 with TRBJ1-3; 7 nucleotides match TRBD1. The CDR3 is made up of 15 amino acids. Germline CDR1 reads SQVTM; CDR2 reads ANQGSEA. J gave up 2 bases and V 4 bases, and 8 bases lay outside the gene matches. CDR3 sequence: CSVGGDDRAGNTIYF. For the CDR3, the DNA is TGCAGCGTTGGGGGGGACGACAGGGCTGGAAACACCATATATTTT.

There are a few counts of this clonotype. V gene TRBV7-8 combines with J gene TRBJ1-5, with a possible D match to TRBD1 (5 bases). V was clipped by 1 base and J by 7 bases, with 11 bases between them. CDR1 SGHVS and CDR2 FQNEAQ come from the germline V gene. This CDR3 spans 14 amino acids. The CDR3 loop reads CASSLDGREQPQHF. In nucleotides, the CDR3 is TGTGCCAGCAGCTTAGACGGCAGGGAGCAGCCCCAGCATTTT.

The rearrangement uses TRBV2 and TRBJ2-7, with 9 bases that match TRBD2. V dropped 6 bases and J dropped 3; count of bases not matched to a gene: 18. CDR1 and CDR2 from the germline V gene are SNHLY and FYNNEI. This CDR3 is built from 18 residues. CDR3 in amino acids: CASRSGTSHAEALYEQYF. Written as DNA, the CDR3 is TGTGCCAGCAGATCCGGGACTAGCCATGCCGAAGCCCTCTACGAGCAGTACTTC.

Here the CDR3 reads CASRGDFYNEQFF. The CDR3, as DNA: TGTGCCAGCAGGGGGGACTTCTACAATGAGCAGTTCTTC. This chain connects TRBV6-1 to TRBJ2-1, with a weak D call TRBD2 (6 bases). This CDR3 has 13 residues. V was trimmed by 6 bases and J by 3 bases, leaving 9 bases between them. Germline-derived CDR1 and CDR2 are MNHNS and SASEGT.

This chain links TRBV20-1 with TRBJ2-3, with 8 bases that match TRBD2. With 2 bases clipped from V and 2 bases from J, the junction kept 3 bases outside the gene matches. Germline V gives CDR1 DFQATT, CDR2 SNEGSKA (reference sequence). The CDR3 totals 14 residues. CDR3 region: CSARLAGDTDTQYF. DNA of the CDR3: TGCAGTGCTAGACTAGCGGGTGACACAGATACGCAGTATTTT.

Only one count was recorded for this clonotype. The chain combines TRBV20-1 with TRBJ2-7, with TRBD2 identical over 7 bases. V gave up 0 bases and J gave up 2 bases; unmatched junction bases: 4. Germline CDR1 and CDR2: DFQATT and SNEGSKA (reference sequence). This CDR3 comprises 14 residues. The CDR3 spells CSARDRTRAYEQYF. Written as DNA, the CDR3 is TGCAGTGCTAGAGATCGGACTAGGGCCTACGAGCAGTACTTC.

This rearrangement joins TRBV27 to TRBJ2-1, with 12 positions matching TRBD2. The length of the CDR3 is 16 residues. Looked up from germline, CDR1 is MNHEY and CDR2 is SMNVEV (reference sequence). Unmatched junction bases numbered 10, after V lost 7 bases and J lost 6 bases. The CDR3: CASINTGTSGSNEQFF. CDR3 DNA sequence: TGTGCCAGCATCAATACCGGGACTAGCGGGTCCAATGAGCAGTTCTTC.

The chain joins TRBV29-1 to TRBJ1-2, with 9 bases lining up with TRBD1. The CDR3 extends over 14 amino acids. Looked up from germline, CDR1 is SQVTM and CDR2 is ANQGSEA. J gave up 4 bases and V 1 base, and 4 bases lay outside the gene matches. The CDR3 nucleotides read TGCAGCGTTGAAGCGGACAGGGGTATCTATGGCTACACCTTC. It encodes CSVEADRGIYGYTF. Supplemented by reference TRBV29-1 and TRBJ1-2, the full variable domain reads SAVISQKPSRDICQRGTSLTIQCQVDSQVTMMFWYRQQPGQSLTLIATANQGSEATYESGFVIDKFPISRPNLTFSTLTVSNMSPEDSSIYLCSVEADRGIYGYTFGSGTRLTVV.

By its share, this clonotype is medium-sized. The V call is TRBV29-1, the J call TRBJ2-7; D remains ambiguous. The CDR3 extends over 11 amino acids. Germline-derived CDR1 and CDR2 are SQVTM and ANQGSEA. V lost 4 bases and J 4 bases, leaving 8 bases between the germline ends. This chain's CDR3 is CSVATSYEQYF. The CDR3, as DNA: TGCAGCGTTGCGACTTCATACGAGCAGTACTTC.